This TCR beta chain emerged from a study of T cell responses to AZD1222 COVID-19 vaccine. As concerns this clone: Its antigen is unknown.

TCRdb's table, derived via immunoSEQ multiplex PCR, lists solely in-frame clones and lacks some. The repertoire holds around 150,000 clones, with 80% to 95% as singletons. The V and J ends lost 6 bases and 2 bases respectively, with 12 bases between them. There are 14 residues in the CDR3. The germline V gene encodes CDR1 MDHEN and CDR2 SYDVKM. The study's findings and limits: Spike-specific TCR breadth and depth were elevated following two AZD1222 doses.

The sequenced sample was peripheral blood, obtained on day 0 of AZD1222 vaccination. The receptor was isolated from an adult in good health. This sequence joins TRBV28 and TRBJ2-3; no definite D call. CDR3 residues: CASRSPSVTDTQYF. The CDR3 coding sequence is TGTGCCAGCAGGAGTCCTTCGGTCACAGATACGCAGTATTTT. Full variable domain (missing parts from reference TRBV28 and TRBJ2-3): DVKVTQSSRYLVKRTGEKVFLECVQDMDHENMFWYRQDPGLGLRLIYFSYDVKMKEKGDIPEGYSVSREKKERFSLILESASTNQTSMYLCASRSPSVTDTQYFGPGTRLTVL.